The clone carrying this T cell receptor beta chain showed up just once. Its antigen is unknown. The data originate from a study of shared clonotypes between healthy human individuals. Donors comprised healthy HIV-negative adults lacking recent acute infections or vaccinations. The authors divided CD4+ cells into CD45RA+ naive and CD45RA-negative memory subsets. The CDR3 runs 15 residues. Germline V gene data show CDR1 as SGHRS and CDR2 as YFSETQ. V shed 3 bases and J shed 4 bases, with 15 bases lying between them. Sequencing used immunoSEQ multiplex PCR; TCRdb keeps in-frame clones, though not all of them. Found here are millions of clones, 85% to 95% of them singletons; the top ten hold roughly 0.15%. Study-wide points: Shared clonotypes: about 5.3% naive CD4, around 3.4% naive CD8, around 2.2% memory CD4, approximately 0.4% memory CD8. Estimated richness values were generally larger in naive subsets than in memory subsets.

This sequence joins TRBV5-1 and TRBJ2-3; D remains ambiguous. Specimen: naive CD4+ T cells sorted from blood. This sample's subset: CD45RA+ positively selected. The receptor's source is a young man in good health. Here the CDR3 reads CASSSSKPAADTQYF. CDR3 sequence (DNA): TGCGCCAGCAGCTCATCTAAGCCCGCCGCAGATACGCAGTATTTT.